The present entry profiles one TCR beta chain with its context. No antigen is known for it. The junction departs from the called germline gene at one end, perhaps through a read error. The CDR3 is 15 residues long. Germline CDR1 is MNHNS and CDR2 is SASEGT. A modified ARM-PCR protocol with three rounds of nested PCR amplified TCRbeta. MiXCR, applied by TCRdb to the multiplex PCR reads, yields one record per CDR3 protein. The sample shows 90,000 to 100,000 distinct CDR3 sequences, roughly 80% of them seen only once. The sample belongs to a study of tumor and adjacent non-tumor tissue in lung cancer. Study-wide points: Normal lung showed higher cumulative top 100 clone frequency than tumor.

No cell sorting was done before RNA was extracted from the tissue. Distant lung tissue was collected more than 3 cm away from the tumor edge. The TCR was taken from a man between 60 and 70 years old with small cell lung cancer. The sequenced sample consisted of distant non-tumor lung tissue. The rearrangement joins TRBV6-1 to TRBJ2-7; 13 bases line up with TRBD2. The CDR3, as DNA: TGTGCCGGCAGCGAAGGGGGACTAGCGGGGTACGAGCAGTACTTC. It yields the protein CAGSEGGLAGYEQYF.